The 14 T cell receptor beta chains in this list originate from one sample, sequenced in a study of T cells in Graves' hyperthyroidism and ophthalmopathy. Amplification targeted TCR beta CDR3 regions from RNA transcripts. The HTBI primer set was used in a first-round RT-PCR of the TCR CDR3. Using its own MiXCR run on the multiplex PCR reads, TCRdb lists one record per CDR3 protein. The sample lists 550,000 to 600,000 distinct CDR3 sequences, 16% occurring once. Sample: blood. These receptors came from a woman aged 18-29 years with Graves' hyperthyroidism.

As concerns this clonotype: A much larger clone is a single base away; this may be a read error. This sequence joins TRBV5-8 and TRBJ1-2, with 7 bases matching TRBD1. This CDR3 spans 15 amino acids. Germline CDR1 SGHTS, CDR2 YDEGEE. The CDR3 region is CAGSLVQGDEYGYTF. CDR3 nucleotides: TGTGCCGGCAGCTTGGTCCAGGGGGACGAATATGGCTACACCTTC.

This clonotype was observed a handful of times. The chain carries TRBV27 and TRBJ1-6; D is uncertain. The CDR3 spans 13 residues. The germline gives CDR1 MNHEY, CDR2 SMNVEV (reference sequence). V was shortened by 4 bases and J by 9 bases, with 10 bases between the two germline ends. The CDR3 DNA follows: TGTGCCAGCAGTTCGTCGGTTGGTTCACCCCTCCACTTT. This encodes CASSSSVGSPLHF.

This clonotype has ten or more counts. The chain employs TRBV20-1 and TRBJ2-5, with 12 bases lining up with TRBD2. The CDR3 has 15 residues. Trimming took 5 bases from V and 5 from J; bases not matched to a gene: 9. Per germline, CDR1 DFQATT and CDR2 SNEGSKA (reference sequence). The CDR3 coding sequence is TGCAGTGCTCACCCAACCGGGACTAGCGGGGAGACCCAGTACTTC. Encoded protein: CSAHPTGTSGETQYF.

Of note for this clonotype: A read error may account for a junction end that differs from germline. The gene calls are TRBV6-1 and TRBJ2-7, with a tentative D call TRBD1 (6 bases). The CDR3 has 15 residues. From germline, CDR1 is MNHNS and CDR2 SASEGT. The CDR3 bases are TGTGCCAGCAGACAGTACCGGGACAAAACATACGGGCAGTACTTC. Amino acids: CASRQYRDKTYGQYF.

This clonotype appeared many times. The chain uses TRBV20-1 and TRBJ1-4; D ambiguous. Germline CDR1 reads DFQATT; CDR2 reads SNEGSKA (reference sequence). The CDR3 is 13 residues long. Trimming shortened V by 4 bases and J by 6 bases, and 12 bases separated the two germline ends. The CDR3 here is CSANSPGDEKLFF. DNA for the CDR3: TGCAGTGCTAACTCCCCTGGCGATGAAAAACTGTTTTTT.

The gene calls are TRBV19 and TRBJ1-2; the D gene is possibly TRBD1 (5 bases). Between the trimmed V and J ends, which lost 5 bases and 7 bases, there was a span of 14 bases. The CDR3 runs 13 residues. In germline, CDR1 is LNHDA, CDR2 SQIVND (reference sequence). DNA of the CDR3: TGTGCCAGTAGTTTCGGGGCCAGGGCTGGCTACACCTTC. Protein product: CASSFGARAGYTF.

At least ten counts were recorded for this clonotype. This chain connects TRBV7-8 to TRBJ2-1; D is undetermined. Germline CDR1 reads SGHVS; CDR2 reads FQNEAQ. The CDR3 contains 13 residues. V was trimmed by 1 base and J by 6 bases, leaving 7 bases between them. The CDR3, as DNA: TGTGCCAGCAGCTTAGACGCCCGCAATGAGCAGTTCTTC. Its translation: CASSLDARNEQFF.

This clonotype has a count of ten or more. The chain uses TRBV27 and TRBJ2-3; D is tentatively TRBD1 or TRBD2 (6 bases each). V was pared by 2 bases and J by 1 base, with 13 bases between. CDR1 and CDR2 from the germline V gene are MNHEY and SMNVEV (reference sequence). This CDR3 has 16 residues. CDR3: CASSLPGALGTDTQYF. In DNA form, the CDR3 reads TGTGCCAGCAGTTTACCGGGGGCCCTAGGCACAGATACGCAGTATTTT.

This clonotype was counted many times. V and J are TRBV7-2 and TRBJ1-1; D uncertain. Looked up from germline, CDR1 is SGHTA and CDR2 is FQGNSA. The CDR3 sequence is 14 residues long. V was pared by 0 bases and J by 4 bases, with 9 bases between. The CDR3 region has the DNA TGTGCCAGCAGCTTAGCGTGGGCTCGCACTGAAGCTTTCTTT. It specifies CASSLAWARTEAFF. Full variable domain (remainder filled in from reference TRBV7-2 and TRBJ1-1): GAGVSQSPSNKVTEKGKDVELRCDPISGHTALYWYRQSLGQGLEFLIYFQGNSAPDKSGLPSDRFSAERTGGSVSTLTIQRTQQEDSAVYLCASSLAWARTEAFFGQGTRLTVV.

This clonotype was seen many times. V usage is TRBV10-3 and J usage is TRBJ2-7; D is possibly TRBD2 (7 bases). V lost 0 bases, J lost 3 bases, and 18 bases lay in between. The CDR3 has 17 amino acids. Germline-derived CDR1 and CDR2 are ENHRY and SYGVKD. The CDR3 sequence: CAISESHLQGGGYEQYF. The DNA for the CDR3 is TGTGCCATCAGTGAGTCGCACCTACAGGGCGGGGGCTACGAGCAGTACTTC.

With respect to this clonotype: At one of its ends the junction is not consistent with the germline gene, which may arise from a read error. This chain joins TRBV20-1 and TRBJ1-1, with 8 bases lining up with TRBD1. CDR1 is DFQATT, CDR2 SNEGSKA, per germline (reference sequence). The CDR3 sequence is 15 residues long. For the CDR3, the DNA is TGCAGTGCTAGAGGGTCAGGGGGCCAGGTCTCTGAAGCTTTATTT. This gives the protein CSARGSGGQVSEALF.

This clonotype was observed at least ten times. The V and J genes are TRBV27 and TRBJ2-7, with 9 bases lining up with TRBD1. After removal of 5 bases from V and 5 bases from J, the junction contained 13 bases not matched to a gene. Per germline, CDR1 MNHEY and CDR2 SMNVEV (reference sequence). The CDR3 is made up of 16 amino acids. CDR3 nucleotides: TGTGCCAGCAGTCCCAGATCGCCGGGACAGGGTAACGAGCAGTACTTC. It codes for CASSPRSPGQGNEQYF.

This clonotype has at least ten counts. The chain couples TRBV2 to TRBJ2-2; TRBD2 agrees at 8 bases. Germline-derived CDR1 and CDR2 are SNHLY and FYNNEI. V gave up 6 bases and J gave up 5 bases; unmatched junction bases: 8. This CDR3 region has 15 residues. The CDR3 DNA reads TGTGCCAGCAGAGTTAGCGGGATTTGGACCGGGGAGCTGTTTTTT. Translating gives CASRVSGIWTGELFF.

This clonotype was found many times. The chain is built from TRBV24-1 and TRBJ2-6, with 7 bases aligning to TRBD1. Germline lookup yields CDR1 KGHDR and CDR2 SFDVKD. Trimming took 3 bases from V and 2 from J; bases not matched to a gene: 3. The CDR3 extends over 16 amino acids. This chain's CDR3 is CATSDPQGTGANVLTF. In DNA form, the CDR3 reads TGTGCCACCAGTGATCCACAGGGGACTGGGGCCAACGTCCTGACTTTC.